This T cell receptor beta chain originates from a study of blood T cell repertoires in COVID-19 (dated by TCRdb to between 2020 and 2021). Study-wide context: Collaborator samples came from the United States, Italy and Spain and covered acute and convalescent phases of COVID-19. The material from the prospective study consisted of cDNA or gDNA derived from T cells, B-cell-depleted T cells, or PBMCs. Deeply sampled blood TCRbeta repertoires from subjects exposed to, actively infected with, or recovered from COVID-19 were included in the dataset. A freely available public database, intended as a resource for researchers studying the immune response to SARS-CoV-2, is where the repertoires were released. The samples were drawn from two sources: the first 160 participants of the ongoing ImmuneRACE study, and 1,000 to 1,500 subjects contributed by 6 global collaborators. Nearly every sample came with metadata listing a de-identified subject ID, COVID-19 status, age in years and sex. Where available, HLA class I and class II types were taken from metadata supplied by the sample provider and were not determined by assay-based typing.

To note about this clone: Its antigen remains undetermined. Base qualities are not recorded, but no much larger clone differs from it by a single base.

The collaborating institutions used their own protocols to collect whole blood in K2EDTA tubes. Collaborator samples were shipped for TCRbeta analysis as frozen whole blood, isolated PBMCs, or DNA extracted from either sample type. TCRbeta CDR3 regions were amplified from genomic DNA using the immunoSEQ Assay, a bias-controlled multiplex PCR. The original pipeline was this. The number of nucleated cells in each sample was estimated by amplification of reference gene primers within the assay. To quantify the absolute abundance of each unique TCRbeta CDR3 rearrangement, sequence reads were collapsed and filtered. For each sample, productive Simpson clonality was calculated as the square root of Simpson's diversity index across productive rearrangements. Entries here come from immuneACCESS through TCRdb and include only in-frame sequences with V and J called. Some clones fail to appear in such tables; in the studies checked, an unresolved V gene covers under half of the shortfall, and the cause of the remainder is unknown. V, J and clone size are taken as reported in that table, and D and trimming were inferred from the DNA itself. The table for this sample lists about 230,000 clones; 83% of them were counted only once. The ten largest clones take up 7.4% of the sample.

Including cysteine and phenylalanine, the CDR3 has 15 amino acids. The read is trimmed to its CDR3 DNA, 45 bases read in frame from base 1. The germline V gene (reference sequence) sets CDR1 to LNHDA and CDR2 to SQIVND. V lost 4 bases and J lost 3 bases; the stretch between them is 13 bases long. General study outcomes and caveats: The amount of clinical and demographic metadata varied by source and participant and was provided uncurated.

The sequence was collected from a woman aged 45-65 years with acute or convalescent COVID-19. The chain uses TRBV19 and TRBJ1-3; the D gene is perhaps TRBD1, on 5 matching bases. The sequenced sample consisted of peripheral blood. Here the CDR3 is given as CASSTNVGGGNTIYF. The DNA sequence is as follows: TGTGCCAGTAGTACCAACGTCGGGGGTGGAAACACCATATATTTT.